This is a list of T cell receptor beta chains from one sample in a study of tumor-infiltrating lymphocytes in primary liver carcinoma. TCRdb reprocessed the multiplex PCR reads with MiXCR, giving one entry per CDR3 protein. Among around 210,000 distinct CDR3 sequences listed, approximately 65% were seen once. Sequencing was done on a sample of peripheral blood. The receptors derive from a woman aged 55-69 years with primary liver carcinoma and hepatitis B virus infection. Both conserved end residues are part of each CDR3. A D gene is named only where the DNA matches it firmly. The size field is filled for only some rows; it gives once, few, many or a size class.

abundance	v_gene	d_gene	j_gene	CDR3aa	CDR3nt
once	TRBV5-4	.	TRBJ2-1	CASSYGFYGGNEQLF	TGTGCCAGCAGCTATGGATTTTACGGTGGGAATGAGCAGCTCTTC
many	TRBV7-9	.	TRBJ2-3	CASGDFTDTQYF	TGTGCCAGCGGGGACTTCACAGATACGCAGTATTTT
.	TRBV24-1	.	TRBJ2-3	CATSDFRDASSDTQYF	TGTGCCACCAGTGATTTTAGGGACGCGAGTAGCGATACGCAGTATTTT
many	TRBV6-6	TRBD2	TRBJ2-3	CASSYSPSGGPVADTQYF	TGTGCCAGCAGTTACTCGCCTAGCGGGGGCCCTGTGGCAGATACGCAGTATTTT
few	TRBV6-8	.	TRBJ2-5	CASRVVAEETQYF	TGTGCCAGCAGGGTAGTAGCGGAAGAGACCCAGTACTTC
.	TRBV5-1	.	TRBJ1-1	CASSLANPNTETFF	TGCGCCAGCAGCTTGGCCAATCCGAACACTGAAACTTTCTTT
once	TRBV4-1	TRBD1	TRBJ2-7	CGSSFGQGGTYEQYF	TGCGGCAGCAGCTTCGGACAGGGGGGGACATACGAGCAGTACTTC
.	TRBV5-6	TRBD1	TRBJ1-5	CASSLGTGANQPQHF	TGTGCCAGCAGCTTGGGCACAGGGGCAAATCAGCCCCAGCATTTT
.	TRBV5-1	.	TRBJ1-1	CASSLASRATEAFF	TGCGCCAGCAGCTTGGCTTCCCGGGCCACTGAAGCTTTCTTT
.	TRBV7-9	.	TRBJ2-2	CASSLQGAATGELFF	TGTGCCAGCAGCCTACAGGGCGCAGCAACCGGGGAGCTGTTTTTT
.	TRBV11-2	TRBD2	TRBJ2-3	CASTRRPSGIDGDTQYF	TGTGCCAGCACCCGGAGGCCTAGCGGGATAGATGGAGATACACAGTATTTT
.	TRBV7-3	.	TRBJ2-1	CASSLSARSNEQFF	TGTGCCAGCAGCTTATCAGCCCGGTCGAATGAGCAGTTCTTC
.	TRBV7-2	.	TRBJ2-1	CASSLDRTDEQFF	TGTGCCAGCAGCTTAGACAGGACCGATGAGCAGTTCTTC
.	TRBV7-9	.	TRBJ2-7	CANSRTEYEQYF	TGTGCCAACAGCAGGACAGAGTACGAGCAGTACTTC
many	TRBV6-1	.	TRBJ1-1	CASMTRTADTEAFF	TGTGCCAGCATGACGAGGACGGCGGACACTGAAGCTTTCTTT
.	TRBV11-2	TRBD1	TRBJ2-1	CASNLEGQGFF	TGTGCCAGCAACTTGGAGGGACAGGGGTTCTTC
.	TRBV11-2	.	TRBJ2-1	CASSTRTGGVETSGNTQFF	TGTGCCAGCAGCACCCGGACAGGGGGCGTAGAGACTAGCGGGAATACACAGTTCTTC
.	TRBV4-2	TRBD2	TRBJ2-7	CASSHSGMACEQYF	TGTGCCAGCAGTCACAGCGGGATGGCCTGCGAGCAATACTTC